This T cell receptor beta chain was recorded in a study of PD-1 blockade in classical Hodgkin lymphoma. For the study at large: Patients were infused with nivolumab 3 mg/kg every 2 weeks.

Relapse after autologous stem cell transplantation occurred in every patient, and brentuximab vedotin exposure varied. In the case of this clone: Its antigen is not known.

V dropped 3 bases and J dropped 0 bases, with 6 bases sitting between them. The CDR3 length is 13 residues. Germline V gene data show CDR1 as SQVTM and CDR2 as ANQGSEA. Study-level results: The causes of the repertoire differences, possibly disease activity or prior therapy, remain undefined.

The assay was immunoSEQ multiplex PCR, and TCRdb's table has in-frame clones only and misses some. The table records under 80,000 clones, about two thirds of them present only once. The chain uses TRBV29-1 and TRBJ1-3; D remains unclear. This TCR was recovered from a human donor with classical Hodgkin lymphoma. Material: peripheral blood mononuclear cells (PBMCs), obtained before the second cycle of nivolumab. The CDR3, as DNA: TGCAGCGTTGAGGCTTACTCTGGAAACACCATATATTTT. This gives the protein CSVEAYSGNTIYF.